Following are 8 T cell receptor beta chains from one sample sequenced in a study of blood T cell repertoires in COVID-19. TCRdb's copy holds only in-frame clones and misses some; the assay was immunoSEQ multiplex PCR. The sample yields some 290,000 clones, roughly nine tenths seen once. The sample consisted of peripheral blood. These TCRs come from a woman between 50 and 59 years old who had recovered from COVID-19.

This sequence joins TRBV4-3 and TRBJ1-2; possibly TRBD1 for D (5 bases). The CDR3 runs 15 residues. CDR1 LGHNA and CDR2 YSLEER come from the germline V gene. V lost 3 bases and J lost 7, with 18 bases in between. The CDR3 sequence: CASSQAKLGQGGYTF. CDR3 bases: TGCGCCAGCAGCCAGGCAAAGCTCGGACAAGGTGGCTACACCTTC.

In nucleotides, the CDR3 is TGTGCCAGTAGTCCAAGGACAGATAACTATGGCTACACCTTC. This encodes CASSPRTDNYGYTF. V gene TRBV19 combines with J gene TRBJ1-2; maybe TRBD1 (6 bases). Looked up from germline, CDR1 is LNHDA and CDR2 is SQIVND (reference sequence). Deletions cut 5 bases from V and 1 base from J, with 11 bases between. The CDR3 sequence is 14 residues long. The full variable domain, completed using reference TRBV19 and TRBJ1-2, is DGGITQSPKYLFRKEGQNVTLSCEQNLNHDAMYWYRQDPGQGLRLIYYSQIVNDFQKGDIAEGYSVSREKKESFPLTVTSAQKNPTAFYLCASSPRTDNYGYTFGSGTRLTVV.

The chain has TRBV6-2 or TRBV6-3 and TRBJ2-7; 8 nucleotides match TRBD1. The CDR3 runs 15 residues. V lost 6 bases, J lost 2 bases, and 9 bases stayed unmatched. Germline CDR1 and CDR2: MNHEY and SVGEGT. DNA for the CDR3: TGTGCCAGCAGCCACGACAGGGGACCCACCTACGAGCAGTACTTC. Protein: CASSHDRGPTYEQYF.

The rearrangement uses TRBV5-1 and TRBJ2-1; the match to TRBD1 covers 7 bases. CDR3 length: 15 amino acids. V lost 0 bases and J lost 8; bases outside the gene matches: 8. Germline CDR1 and CDR2: SGHRS and YFSETQ. CDR3 DNA sequence: TGCGCCAGCAGCTTGGGAAACAGGGGATTCGATGAGCAGTTCTTC. This gives the protein CASSLGNRGFDEQFF.

The chain carries TRBV9 and TRBJ2-7, with D tentatively TRBD1 (5 bases). Germline V gene data show CDR1 as SGDLS and CDR2 as YYNGEE. Trimming took 4 bases from V and 2 from J, leaving 16 bases between them. This CDR3 region has 15 residues. CDR3 DNA: TGTGCCAGCAGCCCCGCGAGCGCGGACACCTACGAGCAGTACTTC. This sequence encodes CASSPASADTYEQYF.

The rearrangement links TRBV28 to TRBJ2-7, with D hard to call. Germline lookup yields CDR1 MDHEN and CDR2 SYDVKM. The CDR3 covers 14 residues. V lost 9 bases, J lost 8 bases, and 23 bases lay in between. The CDR3 DNA sequence: TGTGCCAGTAAACCCTTCCCCGCCCAGATACAGCAGTACTTC. It translates to CASKPFPAQIQQYF.

J is TRBJ2-3 and V is TRBV2, with 7 positions matching TRBD2. V was pared by 1 base and J by 2 bases, with 9 bases of the junction left unmatched. CDR1 and CDR2 from the germline V gene are SNHLY and FYNNEI. The CDR3 covers 17 residues. CDR3 loop: CASSEVHGLAATDTQYF. The CDR3 DNA reads as TGTGCCAGCAGTGAAGTTCACGGCCTAGCGGCCACAGATACGCAGTATTTT.

In this sample, this clone turned up once. The rearrangement joins TRBV6-1 to TRBJ1-2; a possible D gene is TRBD1 (5 bases). The germline CDR1 and CDR2 sequences are MNHNS and SASEGT. This CDR3 has 14 amino acids. With 1 base removed from V and 4 bases from J, the gap between germline ends came to 10 bases. CDR3: CASSEGPGIYGYTF. CDR3 DNA sequence: TGTGCCAGCAGTGAAGGTCCAGGGATCTATGGCTACACCTTC.